This passage covers 9 T cell receptor beta chains from one sample sequenced in a study of blood T cell repertoires in COVID-19 (TCRdb year 2020). Receptor amplification or capture employed the immunoSEQ multiplex PCR assay. TCRdb took this table from immuneACCESS and kept in-frame rearrangements with V and J called. Such tables lack part of the clones; where checked against another copy, unresolved V genes explain under half of the gap, and the rest is unexplained. Across this sample there are 150,000 to 200,000 clones, with approximately 90% seen only once. Roughly 21% of the sample is in the top ten clones. The sequenced material came from peripheral blood. All receptors come from a man between 60 and 70 years old with active or convalescent COVID-19.

The chain joins TRBV5-1 to TRBJ2-3; a weak D match, TRBD1 (6 bases). The CDR3 totals 15 residues. Germline loops: CDR1 SGHRS, CDR2 YFSETQ. Trimming removed 1 base at V and 0 bases at J, with 9 bases between. In DNA form, the CDR3 reads TGCGCCAGCAGCTTGAGGCAGGGGAGCACAGATACGCAGTATTTT. Its translation is CASSLRQGSTDTQYF.

The chain has TRBV4-2 and TRBJ1-6; D is ambiguous. Trimming removed 1 base from V and 0 bases from J, with 7 bases in between. The length of the CDR3 is 16 residues. Germline V CDR1 and CDR2: LGHNA, YNFKEQ. The CDR3 here is CASSQARSSYNSPLHF. The DNA for the CDR3 is TGTGCCAGCAGCCAAGCCCGGAGCTCCTATAATTCACCCCTCCACTTT.

This chain joins TRBV19 and TRBJ1-5; D is undetermined. This CDR3 contains 15 residues. Trimming removed 3 bases at V and 2 bases at J, with 11 bases between. The germline V gene has CDR1 LNHDA and CDR2 SQIVND (reference sequence). The CDR3 sequence is CASSIGRFRNQPQHF. The CDR3 nucleotides read TGTGCCAGTAGTATCGGCAGGTTCCGCAATCAGCCCCAGCATTTT.

This chain links TRBV19 with TRBJ1-4; D unresolved. V lost 2 bases, J lost 5 bases, and 12 bases lay in between. CDR1 is LNHDA and CDR2 is SQIVND in the germline V gene (reference sequence). The CDR3 sequence is 15 residues long. CDR3 sequence (DNA): TGTGCCAGTAGTATACTGATTGGGCTGAATGAAAAACTGTTTTTT. Protein product: CASSILIGLNEKLFF.

The CDR3 DNA sequence: TGTGCCAGCAGCCCCCGGGCAGGGGGTAGTGGCTACACCTTC. This codes for CASSPRAGGSGYTF. The chain joins TRBV3-1 (or the pseudogene TRBV3-2) to TRBJ1-2; 7 bases agree with TRBD1. The length of the CDR3 is 14 residues. Trimming at V came to 4 bases and at J to 7 bases, leaving 9 bases not matched to a gene. Germline CDR1 and CDR2: LGHDT and YNNKEL (reference sequence).

V gene TRBV19 combines with J gene TRBJ1-2; 7 bases match TRBD1. The CDR3 length is 16 residues. Germline lookup yields CDR1 LNHDA and CDR2 SQIVND (reference sequence). The J segment lost 0 bases and the V segment lost 4 bases, leaving 8 bases of the junction unmatched. CDR3 bases: TGTGCCAGTAGTACGACCGGACAGGTAGCTAACTATGGCTACACCTTC. The encoded protein is CASSTTGQVANYGYTF.

The chain couples TRBV29-1 to TRBJ2-7, with TRBD1 identical over 7 bases. The V gene end was trimmed by 4 bases and the J gene end by 3 bases; junction bases not matched to a gene: 9. The CDR3 has 14 residues. The germline V gene encodes CDR1 SQVTM and CDR2 ANQGSEA. The CDR3 loop is CSVAPGQPGYEQYF. The CDR3 DNA reads TGCAGCGTTGCCCCGGGACAGCCAGGCTACGAGCAGTACTTC.

The V call is TRBV5-6, the J call TRBJ2-3, with a weak D call TRBD2 (6 bases). V was trimmed by 4 bases and J by 6 bases, leaving 12 bases between them. Germline CDR1 and CDR2: SGHDT and YYEEEE. This CDR3 region has 13 residues. In DNA, the CDR3 is TGTGCCAGCAGCGGTCGGAGGGCGGATACGCAGTATTTT. Protein: CASSGRRADTQYF.

V usage is TRBV5-6 and J usage is TRBJ2-1; TRBD2 agrees at 10 bases. The trim removed 0 bases at V and 9 bases at J, leaving 9 bases unmatched. CDR3 length: 16 residues. The germline V gene has CDR1 SGHDT and CDR2 YYEEEE. For the CDR3, the DNA is TGTGCCAGCAGCTTGGTGTGGAGCGGGGGGGCCCCTGAGCAGTTCTTC. The encoded protein is CASSLVWSGGAPEQFF.